The 7 T cell receptor beta chains below all came from one sample that was sequenced in a study of T cell changes during pregnancy in multiple sclerosis. Profiled with immunoSEQ multiplex PCR; TCRdb holds only in-frame clones, not every one. The sample records about 21,000 clones, 70% to 90% being singletons. The sequencing here drew on CD8+ T cells from peripheral blood mononuclear cells, taken in the second trimester of pregnancy. Receptor source: a female donor in good health, enrolled as a control in a pregnancy study.

V and J are TRBV14 and TRBJ2-2; D gene uncertain. CDR3 length equals 14 residues. V lost 4 bases and J 9 bases, leaving 15 bases between the germline ends. Germline CDR1 SGHDN, CDR2 FVKESK. The CDR3 region is CASSLTQDVRELFF. CDR3 nucleotides: TGTGCCAGCAGCCTCACTCAGGATGTTCGGGAGCTGTTTTTT.

V gene TRBV10-1 combines with J gene TRBJ2-6, with TRBD1 matching 7 bases. With 4 bases clipped from V and 4 bases from J, the junction kept 10 bases outside the gene matches. Germline V gives CDR1 WNHNN, CDR2 SYGVQD (reference sequence). The length of the CDR3 is 17 residues. The CDR3 nucleotides read TGCGCCAGCAGTGTCGAGACAGGGTATTCGGGGGCCAACGTCCTGACTTTC. It encodes CASSVETGYSGANVLTF.

The chain links TRBV6-1 to TRBJ2-5; TRBD1 matches 10 bases. The tail of the sequence fits TRBJ2-7 better, so the J call may be wrong. There are 15 residues in the CDR3. The germline gives CDR1 MNHNS, CDR2 SASEGT. The CDR3 coding sequence is TGTGCCAGCAGTGAAGGGACAGGGGGCTCCTACGAGCAGTACTTC. Translating gives CASSEGTGGSYEQYF.

This sequence joins TRBV5-1 and TRBJ2-1, with 9 bases fitting TRBD1. Germline V gene lookup returns CDR1 SGHRS and CDR2 YFSETQ. This CDR3 comprises 15 residues. Unmatched junction bases numbered 3, after V lost 0 bases and J lost 5 bases. The CDR3 loop is CASSLGQGVNNEQFF. The CDR3 nucleotides read TGCGCCAGCAGCTTGGGACAGGGGGTCAACAATGAGCAGTTCTTC.

The chain joins TRBV5-6 to TRBJ2-7; 11 bases match TRBD1. Germline V gene data show CDR1 as SGHDT and CDR2 as YYEEEE. After removal of 3 bases from V and 3 bases from J, the junction contained 5 bases not matched to a gene. This CDR3 is built from 15 residues. CDR3 sequence (DNA): TGTGCCAGCAGCTGGGGGACAGGGGGTTTCTACGAGCAGTACTTC. Protein product: CASSWGTGGFYEQYF.

V is TRBV6-5 and J is TRBJ2-2, with 7 bases fitting TRBD2. CDR1 MNHEY and CDR2 SVGAGI come from the germline V gene. V shed 5 bases, J shed 9 bases, and the junction held 9 bases outside the gene matches. This CDR3 region has 14 residues. The CDR3, as DNA: TGTGCCAGCAGTCTCGGACTAGTTAATCGGGAGCTGTTTTTT. Translation: CASSLGLVNRELFF.

This clone was seen only once. The same CDR3 can be traced to other DNA sequences in this sample. This chain links TRBV30 with TRBJ2-6; D remains unclear. The CDR3 is 14 amino acids. V dropped 1 base and J dropped 0 bases, with 4 bases sitting between them. The germline V gene has CDR1 GTSNPN and CDR2 SVGIG (reference sequence). The CDR3 is CAWSDGSGANVLTF. Written as DNA, the CDR3 is TGTGCCTGGAGTGACGGCTCTGGGGCCAACGTCCTGACTTTC.